The 8 T cell receptor beta chains below all came from one sample that was sequenced in a study of blood T cell repertoires in COVID-19. Sequenced by immunoSEQ multiplex PCR; TCRdb stores in-frame clones only, minus some. The sample yields some 120,000 clones, around 87% seen once. The sequenced sample consisted of peripheral blood. The receptors originated from an older woman with acute or convalescent COVID-19.

The rearrangement uses TRBV3-1 (or the pseudogene TRBV3-2) and TRBJ2-1; 8 bases line up with TRBD1. V lost 2 bases and J lost 6; bases outside the gene matches: 6. CDR3 length equals 15 residues. Germline CDR1 and CDR2: LGHDT and YNNKEL (reference sequence). The CDR3 sequence is CASSQWTGYINEQFF. For the CDR3, the DNA is TGTGCCAGCAGCCAATGGACAGGGTATATCAATGAGCAGTTCTTC.

The chain joins TRBV28 to TRBJ1-6; the D gene is possibly TRBD1 (5 bases). V shed 5 bases and J shed 4 bases, with 15 bases lying between them. This CDR3 contains 16 residues. Germline V CDR1 and CDR2: MDHEN, SYDVKM. The DNA of the CDR3 is TGTGCCAGCAGTGGTCTGACAGAGAGTTATAATTCACCCCTCCACTTT. Its protein is CASSGLTESYNSPLHF. The full variable domain, its missing parts supplied by reference TRBV28 and TRBJ1-6, is DVKVTQSSRYLVKRTGEKVFLECVQDMDHENMFWYRQDPGLGLRLIYFSYDVKMKEKGDIPEGYSVSREKKERFSLILESASTNQTSMYLCASSGLTESYNSPLHFGNGTRLTVT.

The chain has TRBV28 and TRBJ2-1; 7 bases fit TRBD1. Trimming took 7 bases from V and 6 from J; bases not matched to a gene: 6. Germline values: CDR1 MDHEN, CDR2 SYDVKM. The CDR3 is 13 residues long. The CDR3 loop reads CASTQGQFNEQFF. DNA of the CDR3: TGTGCCAGCACCCAGGGACAGTTCAATGAGCAGTTCTTC.

This clone was picked up one time. The V gene is TRBV10-3, the J gene TRBJ1-1, with TRBD1 matching over 8 bases. This CDR3 has 13 amino acids. J lost 7 bases, V lost 8 bases, and 9 bases had no gene match. Germline V lookup: CDR1 ENHRY, CDR2 SYGVKD. CDR3 residues: CAICSGGSVEAFF. The CDR3 bases are TGTGCCATCTGTTCAGGGGGCTCGGTTGAAGCTTTCTTT.

The rearrangement uses TRBV11-2 and TRBJ2-5; D is ambiguous. Germline V gene sequence: CDR1 SGHAT, CDR2 FQNNGV. V lost 1 base, J lost 2 bases, and 8 bases lay in between. The CDR3 is 14 residues long. The CDR3 region has the DNA TGTGCCAGCAGCTTAGGAGGCCAGCAAGAGACCCAGTACTTC. Its protein product is CASSLGGQQETQYF.

The V and J genes are TRBV2 and TRBJ2-5; the match to TRBD1 covers 7 bases. The CDR3 contains 13 residues. The V and J ends lost 6 bases and 2 bases, in that order; junction bases with no gene match: 3. Germline V CDR1 and CDR2: SNHLY, FYNNEI. CDR3 sequence (DNA): TGTGCCAGCAGCTGGGGACAGCAAGAGACCCAGTACTTC. Its protein is CASSWGQQETQYF.

The rearrangement uses TRBV6-5 and TRBJ2-2, with 8 bases fitting TRBD2. Trimming removed 7 bases from V and 5 bases from J; junction bases left unmatched: 9. Germline lookup yields CDR1 MNHEY and CDR2 SVGAGI. The CDR3 contains 15 residues. The chain's CDR3 is CASNLQRERTGELFF. CDR3 nucleotides: TGTGCCAGCAACCTCCAGCGGGAGCGGACCGGGGAGCTGTTTTTT.

Details on this clone: Distinct nucleotide sequences in the sample also encode this CDR3. V gene TRBV6-5 combines with J gene TRBJ2-5, with D uncertain. This CDR3 region has 14 residues. The germline V gene encodes CDR1 MNHEY and CDR2 SVGAGI. V lost 2 bases and J 1 base, leaving 8 bases between the germline ends. The CDR3 sequence is CASSYGTAQETQYF. The CDR3 DNA sequence: TGTGCCAGCAGTTACGGTACAGCCCAAGAGACCCAGTACTTC.